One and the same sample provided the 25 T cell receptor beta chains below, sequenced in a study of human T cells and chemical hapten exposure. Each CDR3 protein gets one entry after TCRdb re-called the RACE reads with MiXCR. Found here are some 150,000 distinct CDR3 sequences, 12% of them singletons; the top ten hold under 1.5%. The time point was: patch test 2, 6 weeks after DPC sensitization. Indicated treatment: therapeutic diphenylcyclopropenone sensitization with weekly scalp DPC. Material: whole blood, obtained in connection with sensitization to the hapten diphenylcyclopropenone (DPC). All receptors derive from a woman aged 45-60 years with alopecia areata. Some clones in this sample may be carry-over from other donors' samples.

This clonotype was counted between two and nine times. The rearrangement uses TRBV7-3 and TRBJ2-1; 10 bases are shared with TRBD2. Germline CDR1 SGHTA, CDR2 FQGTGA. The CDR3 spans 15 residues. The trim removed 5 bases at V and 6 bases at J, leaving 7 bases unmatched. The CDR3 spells CASSAQLAGSNEQFF. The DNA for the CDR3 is TGTGCCAGCAGCGCACAACTAGCGGGAAGCAATGAGCAGTTCTTC.

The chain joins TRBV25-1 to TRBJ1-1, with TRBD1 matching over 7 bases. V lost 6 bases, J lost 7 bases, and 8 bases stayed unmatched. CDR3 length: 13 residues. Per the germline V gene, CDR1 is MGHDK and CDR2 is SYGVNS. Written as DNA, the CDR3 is TGTGCCAGCAGCTTCGGGACAGCGCGTGAAGCTTTCTTT. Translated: CASSFGTAREAFF.

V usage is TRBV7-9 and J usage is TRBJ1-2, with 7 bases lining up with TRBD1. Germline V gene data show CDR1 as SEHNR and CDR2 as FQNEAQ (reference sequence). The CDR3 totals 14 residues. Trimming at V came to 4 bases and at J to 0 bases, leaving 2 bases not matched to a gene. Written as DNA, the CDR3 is TGTGCCAGCAGCTCAGGACAGGCTAACTATGGCTACACCTTC. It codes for CASSSGQANYGYTF.

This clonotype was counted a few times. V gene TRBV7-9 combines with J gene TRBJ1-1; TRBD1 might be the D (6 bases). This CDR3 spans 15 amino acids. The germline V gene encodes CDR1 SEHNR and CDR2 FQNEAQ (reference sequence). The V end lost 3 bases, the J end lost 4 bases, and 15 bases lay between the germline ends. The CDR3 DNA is TGTGCCAGCAGCTTCGAACAGGGATGGGGCACTGAAGCTTTCTTT. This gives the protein CASSFEQGWGTEAFF.

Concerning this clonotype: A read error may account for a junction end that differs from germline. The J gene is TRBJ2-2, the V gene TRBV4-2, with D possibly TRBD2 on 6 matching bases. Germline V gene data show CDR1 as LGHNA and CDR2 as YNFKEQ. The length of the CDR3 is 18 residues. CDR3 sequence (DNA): TGTGCCAGCAGCCAAGATCATAGCCGTCACCAGAACACCGGGGGGCTGTTTTTT. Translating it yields CASSQDHSRHQNTGGLFF.

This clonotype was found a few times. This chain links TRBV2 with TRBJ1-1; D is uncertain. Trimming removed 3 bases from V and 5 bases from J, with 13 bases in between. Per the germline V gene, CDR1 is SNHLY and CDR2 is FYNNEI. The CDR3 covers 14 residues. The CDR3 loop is CASSELDLGTEAFF. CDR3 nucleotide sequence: TGTGCCAGCAGTGAGTTGGATTTGGGGACTGAAGCTTTCTTT.

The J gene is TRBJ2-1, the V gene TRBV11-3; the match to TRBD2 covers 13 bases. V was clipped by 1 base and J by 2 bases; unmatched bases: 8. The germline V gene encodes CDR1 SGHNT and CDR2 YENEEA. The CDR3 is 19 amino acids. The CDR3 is CASSLGGLAGAVTYNEQFF. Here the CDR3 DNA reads TGTGCCAGCAGCTTAGGTGGACTAGCGGGAGCAGTAACCTACAATGAGCAGTTCTTC.

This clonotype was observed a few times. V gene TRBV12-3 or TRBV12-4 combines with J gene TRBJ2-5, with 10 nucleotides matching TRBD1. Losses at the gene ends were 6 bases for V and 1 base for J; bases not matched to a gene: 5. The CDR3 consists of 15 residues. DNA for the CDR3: TGTGCCAGCAGGCTCGGACAGGGGGGCCAAGAGACCCAGTACTTC. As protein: CASRLGQGGQETQYF.

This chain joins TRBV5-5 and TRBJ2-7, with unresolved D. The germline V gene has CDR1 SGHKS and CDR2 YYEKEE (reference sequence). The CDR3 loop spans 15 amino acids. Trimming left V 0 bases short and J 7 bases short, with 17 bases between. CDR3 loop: CASSLVAGASQEQYF. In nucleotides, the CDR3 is TGTGCCAGCAGCTTGGTCGCTGGAGCTTCGCAGGAGCAGTACTTC.

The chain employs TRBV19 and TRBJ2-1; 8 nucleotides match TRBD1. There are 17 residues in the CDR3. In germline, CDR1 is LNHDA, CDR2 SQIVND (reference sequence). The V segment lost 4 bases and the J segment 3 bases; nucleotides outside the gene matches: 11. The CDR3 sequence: CASSTIRQGAFYNEQFF. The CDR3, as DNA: TGTGCCAGTAGTACAATACGTCAGGGGGCCTTCTACAATGAGCAGTTCTTC.

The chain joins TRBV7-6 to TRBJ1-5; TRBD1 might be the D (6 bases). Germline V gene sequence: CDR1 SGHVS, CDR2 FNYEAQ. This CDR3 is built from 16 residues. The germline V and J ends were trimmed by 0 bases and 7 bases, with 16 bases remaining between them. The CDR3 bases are TGTGCCAGCAGCTTAGCAGGGACATCCGGTGGGCAGCCCCAGCATTTT. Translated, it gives CASSLAGTSGGQPQHF.

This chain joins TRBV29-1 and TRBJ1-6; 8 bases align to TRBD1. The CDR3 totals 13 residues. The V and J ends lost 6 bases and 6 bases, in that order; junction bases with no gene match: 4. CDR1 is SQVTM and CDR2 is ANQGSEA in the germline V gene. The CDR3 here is CSVRDRTNSPLHF. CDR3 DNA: TGCAGCGTACGGGACAGGACTAATTCACCCCTCCACTTT.

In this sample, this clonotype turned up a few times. CDR3 region: CSGGMGSYNEQFF. In DNA form, the CDR3 reads TGCAGCGGGGGTATGGGGAGTTACAATGAGCAGTTCTTC. The rearrangement joins TRBV29-1 to TRBJ2-1, with a possible D match to TRBD2 (5 bases). The CDR3 has 13 amino acids. CDR1 is SQVTM, CDR2 ANQGSEA, per germline. The V and J ends lost 7 bases and 4 bases respectively, with 14 bases between them.

The CDR3 loop reads CASSRTGTNYGYTF. For the CDR3, the DNA is TGTGCCAGCAGTAGAACAGGGACTAACTATGGCTACACCTTC. The V and J genes are TRBV6-5 and TRBJ1-2; possible D gene TRBD1, 6 bases. Trimming cost V 5 bases and J 0 bases, with 10 bases left between them. Germline CDR1 reads MNHEY; CDR2 reads SVGAGI. CDR3 size: 14 residues.

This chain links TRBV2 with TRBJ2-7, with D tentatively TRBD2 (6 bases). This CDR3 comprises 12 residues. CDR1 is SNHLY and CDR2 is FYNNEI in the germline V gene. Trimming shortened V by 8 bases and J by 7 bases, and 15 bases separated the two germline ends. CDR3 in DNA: TGTGCCAGCTCCCGTCTTGGAGGGGAGCAGTACTTC. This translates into CASSRLGGEQYF.

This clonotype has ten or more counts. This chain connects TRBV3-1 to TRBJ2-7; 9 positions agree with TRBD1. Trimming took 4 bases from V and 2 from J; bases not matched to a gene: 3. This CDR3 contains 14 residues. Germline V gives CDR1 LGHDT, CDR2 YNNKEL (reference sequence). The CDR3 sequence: CASSPGTGTYEQYF. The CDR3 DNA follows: TGTGCCAGCAGCCCCGGGACAGGGACCTACGAGCAGTACTTC.

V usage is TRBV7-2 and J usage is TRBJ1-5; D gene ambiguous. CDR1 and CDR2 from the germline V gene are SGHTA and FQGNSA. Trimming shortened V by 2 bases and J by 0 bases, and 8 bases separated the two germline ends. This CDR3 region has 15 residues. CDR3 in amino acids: CASSLQPFSNQPQHF. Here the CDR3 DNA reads TGTGCCAGCAGCTTACAACCGTTTAGCAATCAGCCCCAGCATTTT.

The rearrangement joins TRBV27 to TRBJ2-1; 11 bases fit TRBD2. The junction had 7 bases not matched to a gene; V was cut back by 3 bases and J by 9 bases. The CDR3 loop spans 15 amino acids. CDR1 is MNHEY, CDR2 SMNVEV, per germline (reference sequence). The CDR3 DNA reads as TGTGCCAGCAGTTTTAGCGGGAGGGCCCGGGGTGAGCAGTTCTTC. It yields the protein CASSFSGRARGEQFF.

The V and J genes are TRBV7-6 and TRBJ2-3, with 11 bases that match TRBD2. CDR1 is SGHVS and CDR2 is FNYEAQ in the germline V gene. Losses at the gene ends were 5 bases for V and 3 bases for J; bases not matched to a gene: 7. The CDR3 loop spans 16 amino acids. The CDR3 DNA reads TGTGCCAGCAGCCGGCAGGTAGCGGGGGGGACAGATACGCAGTATTTT. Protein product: CASSRQVAGGTDTQYF.

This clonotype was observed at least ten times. The DNA of the CDR3 is TGTGCCAGCAGCCAGTGGGGGCTCGGAAACTATGGCTACACCTTC. Translating it yields CASSQWGLGNYGYTF. The chain links TRBV3-1 to TRBJ1-2, with D possibly matching TRBD1 (6 bases). The CDR3 sequence is 15 residues long. Looked up from germline, CDR1 is LGHDT and CDR2 is YNNKEL (reference sequence). V shed 3 bases and J shed 2 bases, with 13 bases lying between them. Looking up the rest from reference TRBV3-1 and TRBJ1-2 gives the full variable domain: DTAVSQTPKYLVTQMGNDKSIKCEQNLGHDTMYWYKQDSKKFLKIMFSYNNKELIINETVPNRFSPKSPDKAHLNLHINSLELGDSAVYFCASSQWGLGNYGYTFGSGTRLTVV.

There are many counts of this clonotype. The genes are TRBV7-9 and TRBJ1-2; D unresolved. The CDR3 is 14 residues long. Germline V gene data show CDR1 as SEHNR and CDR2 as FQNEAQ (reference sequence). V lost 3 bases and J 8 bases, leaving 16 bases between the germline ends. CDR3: CASSFGEGVKGYTF. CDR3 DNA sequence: TGTGCCAGCAGCTTTGGGGAGGGCGTGAAAGGCTACACCTTC.

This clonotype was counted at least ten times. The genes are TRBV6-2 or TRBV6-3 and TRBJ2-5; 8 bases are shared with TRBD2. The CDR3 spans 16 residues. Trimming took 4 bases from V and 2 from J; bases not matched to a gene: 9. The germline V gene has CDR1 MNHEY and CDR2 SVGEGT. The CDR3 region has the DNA TGTGCCAGCAGTTTGGGTAGCGGGGCCATTCAAGAGACCCAGTACTTC. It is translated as CASSLGSGAIQETQYF.

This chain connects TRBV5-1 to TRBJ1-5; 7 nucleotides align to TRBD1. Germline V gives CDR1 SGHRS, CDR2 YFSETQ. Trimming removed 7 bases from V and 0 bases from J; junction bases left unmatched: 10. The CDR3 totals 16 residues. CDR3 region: CASSPAGQFSNQPQHF. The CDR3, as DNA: TGCGCCAGCTCCCCAGCGGGACAGTTTAGCAATCAGCCCCAGCATTTT.

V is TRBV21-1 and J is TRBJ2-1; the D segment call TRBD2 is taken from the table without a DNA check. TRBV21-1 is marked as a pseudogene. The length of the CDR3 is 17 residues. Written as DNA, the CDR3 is TGTGCCAGCAGCAATGGGTCAGGCGGGAGTGGCTACAATGAGCAGTTCTTC. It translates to CASSNGSGGSGYNEQFF.

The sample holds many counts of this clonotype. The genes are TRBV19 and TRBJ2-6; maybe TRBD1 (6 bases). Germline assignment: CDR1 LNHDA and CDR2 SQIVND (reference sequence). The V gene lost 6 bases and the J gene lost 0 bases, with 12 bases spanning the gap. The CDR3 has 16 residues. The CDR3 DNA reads TGTGCCAGTAGCATACAGGGCCTCTCTGGGGCCAACGTCCTGACTTTC. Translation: CASSIQGLSGANVLTF.